This T cell receptor beta chain appears in the sequencing data of a study of blood T cell repertoires in COVID-19 (dated by TCRdb to about 2020). Some background on the complete study: Samples covering the acute and convalescent phases of COVID-19 were provided by collaborators in the United States, Italy and Spain. The samples were drawn from the first 160 participants of the ongoing ImmuneRACE study and from 950 to 1,500 subjects provided by 6 global collaborators. The material from the prospective study consisted of cDNA or gDNA derived from T cells, B-cell-depleted T cells, or PBMCs. The dataset comprised deeply sampled blood TCRbeta repertoires from subjects exposed to, actively infected with, or recovered from COVID-19. The sample metadata nearly always contained a de-identified subject ID, COVID-19 status, age in years and sex. Where HLA class I and class II types were available, the types were taken from metadata supplied by the sample provider, not from assay-based typing. The repertoires were released in a freely available public database intended as a resource for research on the immune response to SARS-CoV-2. The paper as a whole reports these results and caveats: Clinical and demographic metadata were provided uncurated, with the amount varying by source and participant.

In the prospective study, participants were roughly 18 to 90 years old, resided in about two dozen geographic areas of the United States, and were enrolled through a virtual design. To assign participants to cohorts, the prospective study relied on clinical history that participants themselves reported in a screening survey and a study questionnaire. Recovered participants in ImmuneRACE Cohort 3 were defined as having two consecutive negative NP/OP PCR tests, clearance from a healthcare professional, or resolution of symptoms. In the prospective study, whole blood, serum and a nasopharyngeal or oropharyngeal swab were collected from each participant by mobile phlebotomists. Additional blood draws and questionnaires over an approximately two-month period could optionally be provided by prospective study participants. Prospective study blood samples were shipped either frozen or at room temperature before DNA extraction.

Including the terminal cysteine and phenylalanine, the CDR3 comprises 16 residues. The only DNA kept is the CDR3, 48 bases in frame from the first base. For CDR1 and CDR2, the germline V gene lists SGHAT and FQNNGV. Between the V and J ends, shortened by 5 bases and 0 bases respectively, the junction contains 17 bases. Concerning this clone: No antigen is known for it. Within one base of it there is no much larger clone, and no base qualities were kept.

TCRbeta CDR3 regions were amplified from genomic DNA using the immunoSEQ Assay, a bias-controlled multiplex PCR. The study's processing was this. The number of nucleated cells in each sample was estimated by amplification of reference gene primers within the assay. To quantify the absolute abundance of each unique TCRbeta CDR3 rearrangement, sequence reads were collapsed and filtered. Productive Simpson clonality was computed per sample as the square root of Simpson's diversity index over productive rearrangements. This is the immuneACCESS table as TCRdb keeps it, with only in-frame sequences that have V and J called. A part of the clones is gone; compared with another copy, unresolved V genes explain less than half, and the rest is unexplained. That table is the source of V, J and clone size, and D and trimming were worked out from the DNA. For this sample there are 250,000 to 300,000 clones; over 75% appear just once. The biggest ten clones account for about 14% of the sample.

Material for sequencing was PBMCs or T cells enriched from blood (not recorded which). In this chain, TRBV11-2 is recombined with TRBJ2-7, with a weak D call of TRBD2 (6 bases match). The sequence was collected from a man between 18 and 35 years old who had recovered from COVID-19. The CDR3 loop reads CASSGIGGGDSYEQYF. The base sequence is TGTGCCAGCAGCGGGATTGGGGGAGGAGACTCCTACGAGCAGTACTTC.